These 2 T cell receptor beta chains originate from one sample sequenced in a study of shared clonotypes between healthy human individuals. The protocol was immunoSEQ multiplex PCR, while the TCRdb copy is restricted to in-frame clones and leaves out a portion. This repertoire shows more than 2,000,000 clones, just over 90% found once; its top ten account for 0.39%. The sequencing sample was made of naive CD4+ T cells from PBMCs. Documented subset: CD45RA+ positively selected. The receptors originated from a man between 18 and 29 years old in good health. Some clones in this sample may be carry-over from other donors' samples.

Only one count was recorded for this clone. The gene calls are TRBV9 and TRBJ1-3, with 10 bases aligning to TRBD1. The CDR3 loop spans 15 amino acids. The V gene end was trimmed by 3 bases and the J gene end by 2 bases; junction bases not matched to a gene: 2. Germline CDR1 is SGDLS and CDR2 is YYNGEE. The CDR3 coding sequence is TGTGCCAGCAGCGCCGGGACAGGGGCTGGAAACACCATATATTTT. This sequence encodes CASSAGTGAGNTIYF.

The chain is built from TRBV7-2 and TRBJ2-3, with a weak D call TRBD1 (6 bases). Per germline, CDR1 SGHTA and CDR2 FQGNSA. The CDR3 is 16 residues long. Trimming shortened V by 5 bases and J by 5 bases, and 20 bases separated the two germline ends. The CDR3 DNA sequence: TGTGCCAGCAGCCTCTTATCCCCTCAAGGGGGAGATACGCAGTATTTT. Protein: CASSLLSPQGGDTQYF.